A selection of T cell receptor beta chains follows, all from one sample in a study of T cell changes during pregnancy in multiple sclerosis. Clones were sequenced by immunoSEQ multiplex PCR, and TCRdb holds only the in-frame ones, with some missing. The sample has about 84,000 clones, 94% seen once. This specimen was peripheral blood, taken in the third trimester of pregnancy. These receptors were collected from a female donor with multiple sclerosis, enrolled in a pregnancy study. CDR3s include the opening cysteine and the closing phenylalanine or tryptophan. A D gene is named only where the DNA matches it firmly. Expanded clones get a size class; other rows say once, few or many, or leave the size out.

v_call	clone_size	j_call	cdr3_length	d_call	cdr3_nt	cdr3_aa
TRBV7-9	NA	TRBJ2-1	15	NA	TGTGCCAGCAGCCCTACAGGGTCGAATTACAATGAGCAGTTCTTC	CASSPTGSNYNEQFF
TRBV5-6	NA	TRBJ1-2	15	NA	TGTGCCAGCAGCGGCAAACAGCGGTTAGGGGGAGGCTACACCTTC	CASSGKQRLGGGYTF
TRBV5-6	once	TRBJ2-3	14	TRBD2	TGTGCCAGCAGCCTAGCGGATAGCACAGATACGCAGTATTTT	CASSLADSTDTQYF
TRBV6-1	NA	TRBJ1-5	15	TRBD1	TGTGCCAGCAGTGAGAGACAGGGCAGCAATCAGCCCCAGCATTTT	CASSERQGSNQPQHF
TRBV11-1	NA	TRBJ1-2	13	NA	TGTGCCAGCAGCTTAAACATTCAGGATGGCTACACCTTC	CASSLNIQDGYTF
TRBV6-6	NA	TRBJ2-7	14	TRBD1	TGTGCCAGCAGTCCGGGACAGGGTCCGGGGGAGCAGTACTTC	CASSPGQGPGEQYF
TRBV7-9	NA	TRBJ1-2	16	NA	TGTGCCAGCAGATCAGGATCGACAGCGTTTAACTATGGCTACACCTTC	CASRSGSTAFNYGYTF
TRBV4-1	NA	TRBJ2-2	16	NA	TGCGCCAGCAGCCAAGATGGAGGGGCTCAGGCCGGGGAGCTGTTTTTT	CASSQDGGAQAGELFF
TRBV2	NA	TRBJ2-7	9	NA	TGTGCCAGCGGAGCCGGGCAGTACTTC	CASGAGQYF
TRBV5-1	NA	TRBJ2-7	18	NA	TGCGCCAGCAGCTTACGACAAACCCAGGACGGACTCTCCTACGAGCAGTACTTC	CASSLRQTQDGLSYEQYF
TRBV2	few	TRBJ2-1	14	TRBD2	TGTGCCAGCTACCCGGGACTACGCTACAATGAGCAGTTCTTC	CASYPGLRYNEQFF
TRBV2	NA	TRBJ1-1	15	NA	TGTGCCAGCAGTCAGGACAGTAACATGAACACTGAAGCTTTCTTT	CASSQDSNMNTEAFF
TRBV16	NA	TRBJ2-2	16	TRBD1	TGTGCCAGCAGCCTTCTCGACAGGGCCCGGACCGGGGAGCTGTTTTTT	CASSLLDRARTGELFF
TRBV7-6	NA	TRBJ1-6	16	NA	TGTGCCAGCAGCTTAGCCGAGGTCTCCTATAATTCACCCCTCCACTTT	CASSLAEVSYNSPLHF
TRBV6-6	once	TRBJ1-2	15	NA	TGTGCCAGCAGCCCCCGACAGCCTGCTAACTATGGCTACACCTTC	CASSPRQPANYGYTF
TRBV29-1	NA	TRBJ1-5	14	TRBD1	TGCAGCTTCGGGACAGGGAGGCGGCTTCAGCCCCAGCATTTT	CSFGTGRRLQPQHF
TRBV6-5	NA	TRBJ1-1	14	NA	TGTGCCAGCGAGCAGGGAGGGAGGAACACTGAAGCTTTCTTT	CASEQGGRNTEAFF
TRBV19	NA	TRBJ2-3	15	NA	TGTGCCAGTAGTATACTCGCCACTCCTACAGATACGCAGTATTTT	CASSILATPTDTQYF
TRBV11-2	NA	TRBJ1-5	13	NA	TGTGCCAGCAGCTTCACGAGGAATCAGCCCCAGCATTTT	CASSFTRNQPQHF
TRBV12-5	NA	TRBJ1-5	13	NA	TGTGCTAGTGGTTTCAATAGCAATCAGCCCCAGCATTTT	CASGFNSNQPQHF
TRBV5-6	NA	TRBJ2-4	17	TRBD2	TGTGCCAGCAGCTTTGCGGGGGTAGGAAGCTCCCTAAACATTCAGTACTTC	CASSFAGVGSSLNIQYF
TRBV6-6	NA	TRBJ1-1	14	NA	TGTGCCAGCAGTCAACAGGGCTCGTCTCCTGAAGCTTTCTTT	CASSQQGSSPEAFF
TRBV27	NA	TRBJ1-2	14	NA	TGTGCCAGCAGTTTTGCGGGAGCAAGCTATGGCTACACCTTC	CASSFAGASYGYTF
TRBV6-1	NA	TRBJ1-4	14	NA	TGTGCCAGCAAGCGGTCCGCAACTAATGAAAAACTGTTTTTT	CASKRSATNEKLFF
TRBV18	NA	TRBJ2-1	13	NA	TGTGCCAGCTCACCATCGGGAGAAGATGAGCAGTTCTTC	CASSPSGEDEQFF
TRBV5-5	medium-sized	TRBJ2-1	13	NA	TGTGCCAGCAGCTTTCGAAGAGACAATGAGCAGTTCTTC	CASSFRRDNEQFF
TRBV7-3	NA	TRBJ2-1	14	TRBD2	TGTGCCAGCAGCCATGGACTAGAATTCAATGAGCAGTTCTTC	CASSHGLEFNEQFF
TRBV6-6	NA	TRBJ1-1	12	NA	TGTGCCGGTAAACAGGGGAACACTGAAGCTTTCTTT	CAGKQGNTEAFF
TRBV15	NA	TRBJ1-6	19	NA	TGTGCCACCAGCAGAGATCGTTGGGTAGCTGGTTCCCCTATATCACCCCTCCACTTT	CATSRDRWVAGSPISPLHF
TRBV29-1	NA	TRBJ1-2	14	NA	TGCAGCGTTGAAGGAGACAGCGTACTCTATGGCTACACCTTC	CSVEGDSVLYGYTF
TRBV29-1	NA	TRBJ2-1	18	TRBD2	TGCAGCGTTGAAGATCCGGGGACTAGCGGTCTCTCCTACAATGAGCAGTTCTTC	CSVEDPGTSGLSYNEQFF
TRBV6-4	NA	TRBJ2-3	14	TRBD1	TGTGCCAGCAGTCCCGGACAGGGAGCAGATACGCAGTATTTT	CASSPGQGADTQYF
TRBV5-1	NA	TRBJ1-6	16	TRBD1	TGCGCCAGCAGCCGATCGAAGACAGGGGATTATTCACCCCTCCACTTT	CASSRSKTGDYSPLHF
TRBV18	NA	TRBJ1-5	16	TRBD1	TGTGCCAGCTCTTCTCGCGACAGGGGATATGGTCAGCCCCAGCATTTT	CASSSRDRGYGQPQHF
TRBV2	NA	TRBJ1-2	12	NA	TGTGCCAGCAGTTTAGATGACTATGGCTACACCTTC	CASSLDDYGYTF
TRBV2	NA	TRBJ1-1	10	TRBD1	TGTGCCAGCCAGGGGGGTGAAGCTTTCTTT	CASQGGEAFF
TRBV2	NA	TRBJ2-5	12	NA	TGTGCCAGCAGTGAACAGGGGGAGACCCAGTACTTC	CASSEQGETQYF
TRBV11-2	NA	TRBJ1-2	13	NA	TGTGCCAGCAGCTCTAGGGGTCCCTATGGCTACACCTTC	CASSSRGPYGYTF
TRBV28	NA	TRBJ1-2	13	TRBD1	TGTGCCAGCAGATCGACAGGGCACTATGGCTACACCTTC	CASRSTGHYGYTF
TRBV7-9	NA	TRBJ1-5	14	NA	TGTGCCAGCAGCTTAGCGTTAGGCAATCAGCCCCAGCATTTT	CASSLALGNQPQHF
TRBV10-2	NA	TRBJ2-3	12	NA	TGCGCCAGCGGGCAACTAGAAGATACGCAGTATTTT	CASGQLEDTQYF
TRBV29-1	NA	TRBJ2-1	18	TRBD2	TGCAGCGTTGAAGTCGCCAGCGGGGGGGTAAGCTCCTACAATGAGCAGTTCTTC	CSVEVASGGVSSYNEQFF
TRBV5-1	NA	TRBJ1-5	15	NA	TGCGCCAGCAGCTTGGTGTCAGATCCAAGTCAGCCCCAGCATTTT	CASSLVSDPSQPQHF
TRBV5-4	once	TRBJ1-4	14	TRBD1	TGTGCCAGCAGCGGGACAGGGGGCTTTGAAAAACTGTTTTTT	CASSGTGGFEKLFF
TRBV6-4	once	TRBJ2-7	14	TRBD1	TGTGCCAGCAGTGTCGGGACAGATTCCTACGAGCAGTACTTC	CASSVGTDSYEQYF
TRBV28	NA	TRBJ2-5	15	TRBD2	TGTGCCAGCAGTTTATATGGGGGGGGAGGTGTGACCCAGTACTTC	CASSLYGGGGVTQYF
TRBV30	few	TRBJ1-1	13	TRBD1	TGTGCCTGGAGTGGACAGGGGAACACTGAAGCTTTCTTT	CAWSGQGNTEAFF
TRBV19	NA	TRBJ1-5	14	NA	TGTGCCAGTACTGGTCGTGGGCGCAATCAGCCCCAGCATTTT	CASTGRGRNQPQHF
TRBV7-3	NA	TRBJ2-2	16	NA	TGTGCCAGCAGCCCGGGGGTGGGTTCAAACACCGGGGAGCTGTTTTTT	CASSPGVGSNTGELFF
TRBV4-2	NA	TRBJ1-4	14	NA	TGTGCCAGCAGCCAAGGGGGGGTTAATGAAAAACTGTTTTTT	CASSQGGVNEKLFF
TRBV6-1	NA	TRBJ2-2	16	TRBD2	TGTGCCAGCAGTGCCGACTTGGGGGGGGGCACCGGGGAGCTGTTTTTT	CASSADLGGGTGELFF
TRBV14	NA	TRBJ2-1	14	NA	TGTGCCAGCAGCCAGGAAACAGGAACCAATGAGCAGTTCTTC	CASSQETGTNEQFF
TRBV5-1	once	TRBJ1-2	13	NA	TGCGCCAGCAGCGAATGGAGTAACTATGGCTACACCTTC	CASSEWSNYGYTF